The TCR beta chain described here comes from a study of OX40 agonist ivuxolimab in advanced cancers. Sequencing used immunoSEQ multiplex PCR; TCRdb keeps in-frame clones, though not all of them. The sample contains tens of thousands of clones, approximately 80% of which appear only once. Findings and limits, study-wide: The study found among the lowest clonal expansion in partial responders at 0.1-3.0 mg/kg.

The CDR3 totals 14 residues. Trimming took off 4 bases at V and 2 bases at J, with 12 bases between the two ends. The germline CDR1 and CDR2 sequences are SGHRS and YFSETQ. There are a few counts of this clone. Its cognate antigen is unknown. This clonotype was sampled from an adult with an advanced solid tumor such as melanoma, head and neck, liver or kidney cancer. The chain has TRBV5-1 and TRBJ2-5; D gene unclear. The sample was CD4+ or CD8+ T cells sorted from blood, taken in a trial of the OX40 agonist ivuxolimab. In DNA form, the CDR3 reads TGCGCCAGCAGCCCTTCAGGCGGACAAGAGACCCAGTACTTC. Amino acids: CASSPSGGQETQYF.